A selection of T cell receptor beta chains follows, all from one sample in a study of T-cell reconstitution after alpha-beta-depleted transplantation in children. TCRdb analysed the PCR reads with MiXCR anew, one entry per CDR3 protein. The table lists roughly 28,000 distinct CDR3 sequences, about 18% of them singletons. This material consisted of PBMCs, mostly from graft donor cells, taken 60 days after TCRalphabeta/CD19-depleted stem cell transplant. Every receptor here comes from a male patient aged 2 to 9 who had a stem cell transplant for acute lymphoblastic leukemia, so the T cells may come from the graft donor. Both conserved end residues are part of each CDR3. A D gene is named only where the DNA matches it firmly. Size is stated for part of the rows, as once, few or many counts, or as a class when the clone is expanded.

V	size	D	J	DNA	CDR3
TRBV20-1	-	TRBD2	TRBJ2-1	TGCAGTGTCCTTCGCGGTGTTTCGCGACTAGCTGGAAATGAGCAGTTCTTC	CSVLRGVSRLAGNEQFF
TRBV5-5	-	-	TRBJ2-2	TGTGCCAGCAGCTTGGTGTGGGGGACAAACACCGGGGAGCTGTTTTTT	CASSLVWGTNTGELFF
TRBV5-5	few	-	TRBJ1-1	TGTGCCAGCACCCCCCGGGGCGGCACTGAAGCTTTCTTT	CASTPRGGTEAFF
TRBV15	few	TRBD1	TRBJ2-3	TGTGCCACCAGCCCGGGACAGGGGGGGAGCACAGATACGCAGTATTTT	CATSPGQGGSTDTQYF
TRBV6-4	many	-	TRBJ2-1	TGTGCCAGCAGTGACTCCCGACGGAATGCCTACAATGAGCAGTTCTTC	CASSDSRRNAYNEQFF
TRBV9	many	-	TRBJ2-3	TGTGCCAGCAGCCCACAAACTAGCACAGATACGCAGTATTTT	CASSPQTSTDTQYF
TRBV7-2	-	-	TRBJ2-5	TGTGCCAGCAGCTTCCAGGGGATGGAGACCCAGTACTTC	CASSFQGMETQYF
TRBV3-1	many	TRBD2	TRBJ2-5	TGTGCCAGCAGCCAAGCCACCACCGGGACTAGCGGGAAAGAGACCCAGTACTTC	CASSQATTGTSGKETQYF
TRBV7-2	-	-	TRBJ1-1	TGTGCCAGCAGCTTTGGGCGGAGTAACACTGAAGCTTTCTTT	CASSFGRSNTEAFF
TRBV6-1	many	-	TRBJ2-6	TGTGCCAGCAGTGAACGGTTCTCTGGGGCCAACGTCCTGACTTTC	CASSERFSGANVLTF
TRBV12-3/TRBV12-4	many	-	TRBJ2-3	TGTGCCAGCAGCCCGGAACGCCTAGATACGCAGTATTTT	CASSPERLDTQYF
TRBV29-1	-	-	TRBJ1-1	TGCAGCGTTGGAGGGGGGTCAACTGAAGCTTTCTTT	CSVGGGSTEAFF
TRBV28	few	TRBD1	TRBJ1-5	TGTGCCAGCAGCTGGACCGACAGGGTGGGGTCTTATCAGCCCCAGCATTTT	CASSWTDRVGSYQPQHF
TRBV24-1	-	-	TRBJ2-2	TGTGCCACCAGTGATTATACTAGAAGCACCGGGGAGCTGTTTTTT	CATSDYTRSTGELFF